The clone carrying this T cell receptor (beta chain) was seen only once. The antigen remains unidentified. Clones were sequenced by immunoSEQ multiplex PCR, and TCRdb holds only the in-frame ones, with some missing. The sample shows over 90,000 clones, around 90% of them seen only once. This entry belongs to a study of T cell responses to AZD1222 COVID-19 vaccine. General study findings and limits: The number of AZD1222 recipients seropositive at baseline was only five to seven. Close to half of spike-specific TCRs reportedly recognize unmutated variant regions.

This sample comprised peripheral blood, obtained 28 days after the second AZD1222 dose. The origin of this receptor is an adult who received the AZD1222 COVID-19 vaccine.

The CDR3, as DNA: TGTGCCAGCAGCTTCAAGACTAGTGTCATGTACGAGCAGTACTTC. As protein: CASSFKTSVMYEQYF. The V and J genes are TRBV7-2 and TRBJ2-7, with D possibly matching TRBD2 (6 bases). Germline CDR1 and CDR2: SGHTA and FQGNSA. V was clipped by 3 bases and J by 4 bases, with 16 bases between them. The CDR3 is made up of 15 amino acids.